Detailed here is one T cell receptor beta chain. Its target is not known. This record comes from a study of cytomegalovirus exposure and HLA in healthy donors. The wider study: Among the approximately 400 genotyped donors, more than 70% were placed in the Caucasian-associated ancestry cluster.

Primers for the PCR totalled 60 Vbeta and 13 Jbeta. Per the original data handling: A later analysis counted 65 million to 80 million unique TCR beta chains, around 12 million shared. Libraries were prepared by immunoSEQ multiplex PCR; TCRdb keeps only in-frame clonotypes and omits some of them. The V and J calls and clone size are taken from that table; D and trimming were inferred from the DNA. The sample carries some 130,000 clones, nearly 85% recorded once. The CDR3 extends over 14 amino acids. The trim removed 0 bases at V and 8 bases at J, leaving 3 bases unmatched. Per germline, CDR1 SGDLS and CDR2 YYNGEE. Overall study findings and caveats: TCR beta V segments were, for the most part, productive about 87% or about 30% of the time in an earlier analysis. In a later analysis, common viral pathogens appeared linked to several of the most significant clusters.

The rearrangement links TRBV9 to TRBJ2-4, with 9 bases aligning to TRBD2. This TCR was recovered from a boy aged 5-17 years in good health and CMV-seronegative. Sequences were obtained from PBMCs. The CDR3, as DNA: TGTGCCAGCAGCGTAGTAGCGGGAGAGGACATTCAGTACTTC. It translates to CASSVVAGEDIQYF.